A single sample gave rise to the 28 T cell receptor beta chains below, sequenced in a study of cytomegalovirus exposure and HLA in healthy donors. In the PCR, 60 Vbeta and 13 Jbeta primers were used. Method: immunoSEQ multiplex PCR; TCRdb's copy keeps in-frame clones and lacks some. The profile covers 200,000 or so clones, with roughly four fifths appearing a single time and more than 1.3% taken by the ten largest. Sample: PBMCs. The source of these receptors is a girl between 10 and 17 years old in good health and CMV-seronegative.

The chain recombines TRBV5-6 with TRBJ2-4; 8 bases are shared with TRBD1. V lost 4 bases to trimming and J lost 16 bases; unmatched junction nucleotides: 13. This CDR3 region has 13 residues. Germline V CDR1 and CDR2: SGHDT, YYEEEE. The DNA for the CDR3 is TGTGCCAGCAGCACGAAGCAGGGGGCGTTGTCATACTTC. Residues: CASSTKQGALSYF.

The chain couples TRBV18 to TRBJ2-3, with 9 bases identical to TRBD1. After removal of 2 bases from V and 4 bases from J, the junction contained 4 bases not matched to a gene. The CDR3 runs to 15 residues. Germline assignment: CDR1 KGHSH and CDR2 LQKENI. The CDR3 loop is CASSPIQGASDTQYF. CDR3 coding DNA: TGTGCCAGCTCACCAATACAGGGGGCATCAGATACGCAGTATTTT.

In its sample, this clone was seen once. V and J are TRBV4-3 and TRBJ1-4, with D possibly matching TRBD1 (6 bases). The CDR3 totals 16 residues. The germline V gene encodes CDR1 LGHNA and CDR2 YSLEER. Trimming shortened V by 4 bases and J by 4 bases, and 16 bases separated the two germline ends. The DNA of the CDR3 is TGCGCCAGCAGCCCTCCGGTGACAGGCTTTAATGAAAAACTGTTTTTT. It encodes CASSPPVTGFNEKLFF.

The rearrangement links TRBV14 to TRBJ2-7; perhaps TRBD2 as D (5 bases). The CDR3 loop spans 17 amino acids. Trimming left V 1 base short and J 0 bases short, with 16 bases between. Germline CDR1 is SGHDN and CDR2 is FVKESK. This chain's CDR3 is CASSQGNSGFSSYEQYF. The CDR3 DNA is TGTGCCAGCAGCCAAGGAAACTCGGGGTTTAGCTCCTACGAGCAGTACTTC.

This chain links TRBV7-2 with TRBJ1-6; D is undetermined. The CDR3 length is 16 residues. Germline CDR1 reads SGHTA; CDR2 reads FQGNSA. Trimming stripped 4 bases from V and 0 bases from J, with 10 bases between. The CDR3 spells CASSSRLSSYNSPLHF. CDR3 nucleotides: TGTGCCAGCAGCTCTCGATTGAGCTCCTATAATTCACCCCTCCACTTT.

V gene TRBV28 combines with J gene TRBJ1-2; 7 bases are shared with TRBD1. CDR3 length: 15 amino acids. Germline CDR1 reads MDHEN; CDR2 reads SYDVKM. V shed 7 bases, J shed 8 bases, and the junction held 16 bases outside the gene matches. The CDR3 spells CASTGWSKQGEGYTF. The CDR3 nucleotides are TGTGCCAGCACCGGGTGGTCTAAGCAGGGGGAAGGCTACACCTTC.

This clone was seen more than once but under ten times. This sequence joins TRBV18 and TRBJ2-2; 9 bases fit TRBD1. This CDR3 region has 15 residues. The ends lost 6 bases at V and 5 bases at J; junction bases unmatched: 7. In germline, CDR1 is KGHSH, CDR2 LQKENI. The CDR3 is CASSRDRVVTGELFF. The CDR3 bases are TGTGCCAGCTCGCGGGACAGGGTCGTGACCGGGGAGCTGTTTTTT.

This chain joins TRBV6-5 and TRBJ2-5; 11 nucleotides line up with TRBD2. Germline CDR1 MNHEY, CDR2 SVGAGI. This CDR3 is 13 amino acids long. V was clipped by 3 bases and J by 13 bases; unmatched bases: 7. CDR3 coding DNA: TGTGCCAGCAGTTATCCGGGACTAGCGGTCGTGTACTTC. Amino acids: CASSYPGLAVVYF.

The V call is TRBV19, the J call TRBJ1-4; 10 nucleotides match TRBD1. After removal of 6 bases from V and 2 bases from J, the junction contained 18 bases not matched to a gene. This CDR3 spans 20 amino acids. Germline V CDR1 and CDR2: LNHDA, SQIVND (reference sequence). In nucleotides, the CDR3 is TGTGCCAGTAGACCCCACCCGGACAGGGGGTTTTACTCGACTAATGAAAAACTGTTTTTT. Protein product: CASRPHPDRGFYSTNEKLFF.

This chain uses TRBV28 with TRBJ1-6; D gene unclear. Per the germline V gene, CDR1 is MDHEN and CDR2 is SYDVKM. Between the trimmed V and J ends, which lost 3 bases and 5 bases, there was a span of 14 bases. This CDR3 is 16 amino acids long. The CDR3 sequence: CASSFKPRGNNSPLHF. The CDR3 DNA reads as TGTGCCAGCAGTTTTAAGCCCCGAGGAAATAATTCACCCCTCCACTTT.

The chain couples TRBV10-3 to TRBJ1-5; TRBD1 is a possible D gene (5 bases). V dropped 7 bases and J dropped 2 bases, with 12 bases sitting between them. Germline V gene data show CDR1 as ENHRY and CDR2 as SYGVKD. CDR3 size: 14 residues. CDR3 loop: CAINAWGGNQPQHF. The CDR3 coding sequence is TGTGCCATCAATGCATGGGGCGGCAATCAGCCCCAGCATTTT.

The chain is built from TRBV2 and TRBJ1-1, with 11 bases that match TRBD1. This CDR3 contains 16 residues. With 2 bases clipped from V and 5 bases from J, the junction kept 7 bases outside the gene matches. CDR1 is SNHLY, CDR2 FYNNEI, per germline. Written as DNA, the CDR3 is TGTGCCAGCAGTGAATTGCGGACAGGGGGCAATACTGAAGCTTTCTTT. This translates into CASSELRTGGNTEAFF.

V is TRBV7-2 and J is TRBJ2-5; 13 bases agree with TRBD2. Germline-derived CDR1 and CDR2 are SGHTA and FQGNSA. This CDR3 region has 17 residues. Unmatched junction bases numbered 7, after V lost 1 base and J lost 5 bases. CDR3 DNA: TGTGCCAGCAGCTTAGGAGAGACTAGCGGGGGGCGGGAGACCCAGTACTTC. It translates to CASSLGETSGGRETQYF.

This sequence joins TRBV2 and TRBJ1-1; D ambiguous. The CDR3 is made up of 14 amino acids. V lost 3 bases and J 0 bases, leaving 8 bases between the germline ends. Germline values: CDR1 SNHLY, CDR2 FYNNEI. This chain's CDR3 is CASSDTELNTEAFF. In nucleotides, the CDR3 is TGTGCCAGCAGTGATACAGAGTTGAACACTGAAGCTTTCTTT.

The chain uses TRBV25-1 and TRBJ2-7, with 12 bases matching TRBD1. CDR3 length: 12 residues. Germline V gene data show CDR1 as MGHDK and CDR2 as SYGVNS. Trimming at V came to 6 bases and at J to 11 bases, leaving 5 bases not matched to a gene. CDR3 residues: CASRSGTGGEYF. CDR3 coding DNA: TGTGCCAGCAGGTCCGGGACAGGGGGCGAGTACTTC.

This clone is a singleton in its sample. The V call is TRBV6-5, the J call TRBJ1-2; 9 nucleotides align to TRBD1. V lost 6 bases, J lost 4 bases, and 6 bases stayed unmatched. Germline lookup yields CDR1 MNHEY and CDR2 SVGAGI. The CDR3 loop spans 14 amino acids. Written as DNA, the CDR3 is TGTGCCAGCAGCACAGGGGGCATGGTCTATGGCTACACCTTC. It translates to CASSTGGMVYGYTF.

The chain combines TRBV30 with TRBJ1-1; 10 bases fit TRBD1. Germline lookup yields CDR1 GTSNPN and CDR2 SVGIG (reference sequence). The V gene end was trimmed by 5 bases and the J gene end by 6 bases; junction bases not matched to a gene: 9. The CDR3 covers 14 residues. The CDR3 region is CAWDPGTGVSEAFF. CDR3 bases: TGTGCCTGGGATCCCGGGACAGGGGTCTCTGAAGCTTTCTTT.

The chain is built from TRBV5-1 and TRBJ2-3; the match to TRBD2 covers 9 bases. Germline assignment: CDR1 SGHRS and CDR2 YFSETQ. The length of the CDR3 is 16 residues. V dropped 0 bases and J dropped 4; count of bases not matched to a gene: 6. The CDR3 protein is CASSLVSGSSADTQYF. In nucleotides, the CDR3 is TGCGCCAGCAGCTTGGTTAGCGGGAGTTCTGCAGATACGCAGTATTTT.

The V and J genes are TRBV7-8 and TRBJ1-1; D possibly corresponds to TRBD1 (5 bases). V dropped 5 bases and J dropped 0 bases, with 16 bases sitting between them. CDR3 length: 16 residues. The germline gives CDR1 SGHVS, CDR2 FQNEAQ. The CDR3 nucleotides read TGTGCCAGCAGCATAAGACAGATTATCATGAACACTGAAGCTTTCTTT. Translating it yields CASSIRQIIMNTEAFF.

This clone was detected a few times. The V and J genes are TRBV27 and TRBJ2-7; TRBD1 agrees at 8 bases. The CDR3 spans 13 residues. V was clipped by 5 bases and J by 3 bases; unmatched bases: 3. Germline loops: CDR1 MNHEY, CDR2 SMNVEV (reference sequence). The CDR3 nucleotides read TGTGCCAGCAGTGGAGGGACAGGCTACGAGCAGTACTTC. Translating it yields CASSGGTGYEQYF.

As regards this clone: Its ends do not fully match the called genes, so a read error is possible. The chain couples TRBV7-9 to TRBJ2-1, with D possibly matching TRBD2 (6 bases). CDR3 length: 13 residues. Per the germline V gene, CDR1 is SEHNR and CDR2 is FQNEAQ (reference sequence). The CDR3: CSSSLGGSPGQFF. The CDR3 coding sequence is TGTTCCAGCAGCTTAGGAGGGTCTCCGGGGCAGTTCTTC.

J is TRBJ2-7 and V is TRBV6-4, with 12 bases that match TRBD1. The CDR3 is 16 amino acids. Trimming removed 6 bases from V and 5 bases from J; junction bases left unmatched: 11. CDR1 and CDR2 from the germline V gene are MRHNA and SNTAGT. CDR3 region: CASSYPSGQGAHEQYF. As DNA, the CDR3 is TGTGCCAGCAGCTACCCCTCGGGACAGGGGGCCCACGAGCAGTACTTC.

About this clone: Other DNA sequences within the sample encode an identical CDR3. The CDR3 coding sequence is TGTGCCATCAGTGAGTCTGGCGGGAGTTACGAGCAGTACTTC. This encodes CAISESGGSYEQYF. The V and J genes are TRBV10-3 and TRBJ2-7, with TRBD2 identical over 7 bases. Germline V gives CDR1 ENHRY, CDR2 SYGVKD. Germline trimming cut 0 bases from V and 4 bases from J; bases unmatched to any gene: 3. This CDR3 contains 14 residues.

The chain carries TRBV6-5 and TRBJ1-4, with D unclear. In germline, CDR1 is MNHEY, CDR2 SVGAGI. V lost 7 bases, J lost 8 bases, and 20 bases lay in between. The CDR3 loop spans 15 amino acids. CDR3 sequence (DNA): TGTGCCAGCAACCCGTCCGCCCACTACGGGGAAAAACTGTTTTTT. Translation gives CASNPSAHYGEKLFF.

The DNA for the CDR3 is TGTGCCAGCAGCTTAGGCCTCTGGACAGGGCATTCACCCCTCCACTTT. It codes for CASSLGLWTGHSPLHF. The rearrangement uses TRBV13 and TRBJ1-6; 8 positions agree with TRBD1. The CDR3 runs 16 residues. CDR1 and CDR2 from the germline V gene are PRHDT and FYEKMQ (reference sequence). Trimming took 0 bases from V and 8 from J; bases not matched to a gene: 6.

V is TRBV21-1 and J is TRBJ1-1. TRBV21-1 counts as a pseudogene. The CDR3 is made up of 14 amino acids. The CDR3 here is CASSKGSGGDEAFF. The CDR3 nucleotides read TGTGCCAGCAGCAAAGGGTCAGGAGGGGACGAAGCTTTCTTT.

V and J are TRBV27 and TRBJ2-3, with D hard to call. Between the trimmed V and J ends, which lost 3 bases and 0 bases, there was a span of 13 bases. In germline, CDR1 is MNHEY, CDR2 SMNVEV (reference sequence). The CDR3 sequence is 16 residues long. CDR3 DNA: TGTGCCAGCAGTTTCTGGCTTAGCACTAGCACAGATACGCAGTATTTT. It encodes CASSFWLSTSTDTQYF.

The chain couples TRBV6-6 to TRBJ2-1; D is possibly TRBD2 (6 bases). Germline loops: CDR1 MNHNY, CDR2 SVGAGI (reference sequence). The V end was cut by 4 bases, the J end by 6 bases, with 19 bases between. This CDR3 has 16 amino acids. CDR3 nucleotide sequence: TGTGCCAGCAGTTCCCGGGACTCAAGGACGGTCAATGAGCAGTTCTTC. Its protein product is CASSSRDSRTVNEQFF.